These 3 T cell receptor beta chains were all obtained from the same sample, sequenced in a study of OX40 agonist ivuxolimab in advanced cancers. This table comes from immunoSEQ multiplex PCR, and its TCRdb copy is limited to in-frame clones, with some not included. The table has under 90,000 clones, roughly 88% seen once. This material consisted of CD4+ or CD8+ T cells sorted from blood, taken in a trial of the OX40 agonist ivuxolimab. Receptors originate from an adult with an advanced solid tumor such as melanoma, head and neck, liver or kidney cancer.

The chain has TRBV11-2 and TRBJ2-5, with D hard to call. This CDR3 region has 13 residues. Per the germline V gene, CDR1 is SGHAT and CDR2 is FQNNGV. Trimming cost V 5 bases and J 5 bases, with 12 bases left between them. This CDR3 reads CASSKNIQETQYF. CDR3 in DNA: TGTGCCAGCAGCAAGAACATCCAGGAGACCCAGTACTTC.

This chain connects TRBV25-1 to TRBJ1-6; D uncertain. Trimming stripped 4 bases from V and 3 bases from J, with 10 bases between. This CDR3 spans 15 amino acids. Per the germline V gene, CDR1 is MGHDK and CDR2 is SYGVNS. In nucleotides, the CDR3 is TGTGCCAGCAGTGGCGGAGGAAACTATAATTCACCCCTCCACTTT. Translated: CASSGGGNYNSPLHF.

V is TRBV28 and J is TRBJ1-2, with D possibly matching TRBD1 (5 bases). Germline V gene data show CDR1 as MDHEN and CDR2 as SYDVKM. V was trimmed by 4 bases and J by 4 bases, leaving 19 bases between them. CDR3 length: 16 amino acids. CDR3 in DNA: TGTGCCAGCAGTTATCCCGACAGCCAGGCCATCTATGGCTACACCTTC. This codes for CASSYPDSQAIYGYTF.